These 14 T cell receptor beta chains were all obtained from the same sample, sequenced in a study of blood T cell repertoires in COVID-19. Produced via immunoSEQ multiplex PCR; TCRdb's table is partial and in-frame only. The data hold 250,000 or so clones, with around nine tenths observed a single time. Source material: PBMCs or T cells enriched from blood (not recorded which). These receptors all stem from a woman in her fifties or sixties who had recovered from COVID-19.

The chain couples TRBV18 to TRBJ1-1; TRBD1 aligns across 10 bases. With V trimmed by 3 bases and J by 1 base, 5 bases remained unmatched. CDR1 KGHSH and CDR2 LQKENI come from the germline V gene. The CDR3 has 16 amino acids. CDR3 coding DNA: TGTGCCAGCTCACCGGGACAGGGGCTTCGGAACACTGAAGCTTTCTTT. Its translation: CASSPGQGLRNTEAFF.

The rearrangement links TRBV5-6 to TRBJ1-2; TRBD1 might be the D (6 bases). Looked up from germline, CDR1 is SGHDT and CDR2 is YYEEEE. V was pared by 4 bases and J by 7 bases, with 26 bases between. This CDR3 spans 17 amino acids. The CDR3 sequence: CASSPASGQTVVGGYTF. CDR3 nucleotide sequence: TGTGCCAGCAGCCCCGCGTCTGGACAGACGGTAGTAGGTGGCTACACCTTC.

The CDR3 DNA reads as TGTGCCAGTAGTGCGGGAACCTACGAGCAGTACTTC. This translates into CASSAGTYEQYF. The V and J genes are TRBV19 and TRBJ2-7; TRBD2 might be the D (6 bases). Germline-derived CDR1 and CDR2 are LNHDA and SQIVND (reference sequence). CDR3 length: 12 residues. Trimming cost V 5 bases and J 2 bases, with 7 bases left between them.

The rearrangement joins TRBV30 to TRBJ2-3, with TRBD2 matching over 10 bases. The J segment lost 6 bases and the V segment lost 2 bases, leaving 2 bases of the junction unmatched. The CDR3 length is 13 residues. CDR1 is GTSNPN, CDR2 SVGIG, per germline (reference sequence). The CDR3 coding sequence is TGTGCCTGGAGTAGCGGGAGGGAGGATACGCAGTATTTT. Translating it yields CAWSSGREDTQYF.

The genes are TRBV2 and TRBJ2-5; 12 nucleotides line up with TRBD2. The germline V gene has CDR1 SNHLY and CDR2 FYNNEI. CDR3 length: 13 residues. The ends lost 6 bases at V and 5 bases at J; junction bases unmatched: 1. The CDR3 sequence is CASRGTSGETQYF. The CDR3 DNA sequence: TGTGCCAGCAGAGGGACTAGCGGGGAGACCCAGTACTTC.

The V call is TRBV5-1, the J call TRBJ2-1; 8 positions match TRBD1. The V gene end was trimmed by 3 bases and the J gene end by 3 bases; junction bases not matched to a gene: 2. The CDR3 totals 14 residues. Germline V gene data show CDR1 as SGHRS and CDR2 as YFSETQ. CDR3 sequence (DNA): TGCGCCAGCAGCTGGGACAGGAACTACAATGAGCAGTTCTTC. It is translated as CASSWDRNYNEQFF.

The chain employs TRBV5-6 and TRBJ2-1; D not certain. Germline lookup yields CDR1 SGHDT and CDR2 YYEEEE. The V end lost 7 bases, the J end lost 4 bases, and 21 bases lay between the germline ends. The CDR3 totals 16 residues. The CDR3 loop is CASFPAAEMAYNEQFF. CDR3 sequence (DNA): TGTGCCAGCTTTCCCGCGGCCGAGATGGCGTACAATGAGCAGTTCTTC.

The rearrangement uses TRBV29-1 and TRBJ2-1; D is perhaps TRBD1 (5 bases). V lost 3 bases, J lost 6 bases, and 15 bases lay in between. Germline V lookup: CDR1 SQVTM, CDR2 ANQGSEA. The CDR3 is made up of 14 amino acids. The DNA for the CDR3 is TGCAGCGTTGAGGAAGACAGTGCCCTCAATGAGCAGTTCTTC. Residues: CSVEEDSALNEQFF.

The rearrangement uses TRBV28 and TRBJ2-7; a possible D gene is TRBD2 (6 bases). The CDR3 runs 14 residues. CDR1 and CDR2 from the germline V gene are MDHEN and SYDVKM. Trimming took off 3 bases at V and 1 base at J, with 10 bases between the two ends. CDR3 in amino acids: CASSLSLASYEQYF. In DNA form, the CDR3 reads TGTGCCAGCAGTTTGTCCCTAGCGTCCTACGAGCAGTACTTC.

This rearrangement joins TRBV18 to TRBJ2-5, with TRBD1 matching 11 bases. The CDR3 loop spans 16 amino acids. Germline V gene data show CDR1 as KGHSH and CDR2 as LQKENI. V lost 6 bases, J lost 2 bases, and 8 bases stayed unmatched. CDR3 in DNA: TGTGCCAGCTCCCCGCCCGGGACAGGGGGTCAAGAGACCCAGTACTTC. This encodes CASSPPGTGGQETQYF. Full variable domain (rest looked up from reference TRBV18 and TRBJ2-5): NAGVMQNPRHLVRRRGQEARLRCSPMKGHSHVYWYRQLPEEGLKFMVYLQKENIIDESGMPKERFSAEFPKEGPSILRIQQVVRGDSAAYFCASSPPGTGGQETQYFGPGTRLLVL.

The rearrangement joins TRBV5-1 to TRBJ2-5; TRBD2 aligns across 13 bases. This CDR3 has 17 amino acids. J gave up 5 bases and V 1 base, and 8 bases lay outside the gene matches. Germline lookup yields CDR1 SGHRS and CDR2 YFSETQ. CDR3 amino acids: CASSLTPGLAGRETQYF. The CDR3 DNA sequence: TGCGCCAGCAGCTTGACTCCGGGACTAGCGGGAAGGGAGACCCAGTACTTC.

The DNA of the CDR3 is TGCAGCGTTGTAGGGCTAGCGGGAGTCTATGAGCAGTTCTTC. It specifies CSVVGLAGVYEQFF. This chain joins TRBV29-1 and TRBJ2-1, with 10 bases fitting TRBD2. The V gene's germline CDR1 is SQVTM and CDR2 ANQGSEA. V lost 4 bases to trimming and J lost 8 bases; unmatched junction nucleotides: 8. The CDR3 totals 14 residues.

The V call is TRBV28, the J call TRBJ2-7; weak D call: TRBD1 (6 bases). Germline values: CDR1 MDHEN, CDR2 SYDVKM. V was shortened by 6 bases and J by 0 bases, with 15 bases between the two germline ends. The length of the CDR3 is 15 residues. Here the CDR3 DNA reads TGTGCCAGCAGGGGAAGCAGGACAGCCTCCTACGAGCAGTACTTC. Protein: CASRGSRTASYEQYF.

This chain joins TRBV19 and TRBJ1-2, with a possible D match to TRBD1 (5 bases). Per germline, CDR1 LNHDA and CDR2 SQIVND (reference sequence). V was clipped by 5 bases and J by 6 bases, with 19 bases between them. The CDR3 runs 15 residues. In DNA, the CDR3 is TGTGCCAGTAGTTACGGGACTAGCGGTTTGAATGGCTACACCTTC. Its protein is CASSYGTSGLNGYTF.